This is a list of T cell receptor beta chains from one sample in a study of T-cell memory formation after mild COVID-19. One entry per CDR3 protein, called by TCRdb with MiXCR from the 5' RACE reads. Among around 300,000 distinct CDR3 sequences listed, less than 9.5% were seen once. Source material: PBMCs or a T cell subset sorted from them (not recorded which). These receptors all stem from a man between 18 and 35 years old who had mild COVID-19 (a few samples of this study predate the infection). Cell type and time point are not known. CDR3s include the opening cysteine and the closing phenylalanine or tryptophan. A D gene is named only where the DNA matches it firmly. Part of the rows lack a size; the others show once, few, many or a class for expanded clones.

TRBV20-1	TRBJ1-5	TRBD1	many	TGCAGTGCCCGACGGGGACAGGGCAATCAGCCCCAGCATTTT	CSARRGQGNQPQHF
TRBV7-8	TRBJ1-4	-	-	TGTGCCAGCAGCGCAGCTGAAAAACTGTTTTTT	CASSAAEKLFF
TRBV11-2	TRBJ1-6	-	-	TGTGCCAGCAGCCGTAGTAGTAGCTCACCCCTCCACTTT	CASSRSSSSPLHF
TRBV20-1	TRBJ2-5	TRBD2	-	TGCAGTGCTCCCATAGCGGGGGAGTTAGAAGAGACCCAGTACTTC	CSAPIAGELEETQYF
TRBV6-1	TRBJ1-5	-	-	TGTGCCAGCAGTGAATCGAAGGTATATAGCAATCAGCCCCAGCATTTT	CASSESKVYSNQPQHF
TRBV4-3	TRBJ2-6	-	once	TGCGCCAGCAGCCAGGATTCATGGATCTCTGGGGCCAACGTCCTGACTTTC	CASSQDSWISGANVLTF
TRBV20-1	TRBJ1-1	-	-	TGCAGTGCTAGGTCGCCGTGGGACACTGAAGCTTTCTTT	CSARSPWDTEAFF
TRBV28	TRBJ2-3	-	few	TGTGCCAGCAGTTTCCCCCCGGGGGCCCGCACAGATACGCAGTATTTT	CASSFPPGARTDTQYF
TRBV7-9	TRBJ2-3	-	few	TGTGCCAGCAGCCAAAAACAGGGTCTCACAGATACGCAGTATTTT	CASSQKQGLTDTQYF
TRBV12-3/TRBV12-4	TRBJ2-5	TRBD2	-	TGTGCCAGCAGCTGGGGACTAGTTCCCGAGACCCAGTACTTC	CASSWGLVPETQYF
TRBV27	TRBJ2-3	-	-	TGTGCCACCGGACTTTCTAGCACAGATACGCAGTATTTT	CATGLSSTDTQYF
TRBV7-2	TRBJ1-3	-	few	TGTGCCAGCAGCCCCAATCAGGGAAGATTTGGAAACACCATATATTTT	CASSPNQGRFGNTIYF
TRBV9	TRBJ2-5	-	-	TGTGCCAGCAGCGTAGGGGCCGGGGCAGAAGATTTCCAAGAGACCCAGTACTTC	CASSVGAGAEDFQETQYF
TRBV29-1	TRBJ2-5	-	few	TGCAGCGTTGATTTGGGGCTGGGTGAGACCCAGTACTTC	CSVDLGLGETQYF
TRBV19	TRBJ2-1	TRBD2	few	TGTGCCAGTAGCGGGGGGGCGGCGGTTGAGCAGTTCTTC	CASSGGAAVEQFF
TRBV2	TRBJ1-2	-	-	TGTGCCAGCAGTGAAGGCGGCCGAGACAGCCGGTTCTATGGCTACACCTTC	CASSEGGRDSRFYGYTF
TRBV10-3	TRBJ1-5	-	few	TGTGCCATCAGTCCGGCCGGACAGCCCCAGCATTTT	CAISPAGQPQHF
TRBV30	TRBJ2-7	TRBD2	-	TGTGCCTGGAGACAGACTAGCGGGGTCTACGAGCAGTACTTC	CAWRQTSGVYEQYF
TRBV7-9	TRBJ2-2	-	-	TGTGCCAGCAGCTTACTCGCAGGGGCCGGTTCCGGGGAGCTGTTTTTT	CASSLLAGAGSGELFF
TRBV28	TRBJ1-2	-	-	TGTGCCAGCAGTTTATCCGGCCACCTCAAGGGAGGTAACTATGGCTACACCTTC	CASSLSGHLKGGNYGYTF
TRBV11-2	TRBJ2-5	-	-	TGTGCCAGCAGCTTCGGTGCTTCAGGTTTGGTAAAAGAGACCCAGTACTTC	CASSFGASGLVKETQYF
TRBV6-5	TRBJ2-5	-	-	TGTGCCAGCAGAACTCGAATGTACGGACTTTTTGATAAAGAGACTCAGTACTTC	CASRTRMYGLFDKETQYF
TRBV28	TRBJ1-2	TRBD1	many	TGTGCCAGCAGAACAGGGGGCCACTATGGCTACACCTTC	CASRTGGHYGYTF
TRBV4-2	TRBJ2-1	-	-	TGTGCCAGCAGCCACTTCTTGGAGGGGGCTCGGGACAATGAGCAGTTCTTC	CASSHFLEGARDNEQFF
TRBV5-1	TRBJ2-3	-	many	TGCGCCAGCAGCTTAGGGGTAAGCACAGATACGCAGTATTTT	CASSLGVSTDTQYF
TRBV13	TRBJ1-1	-	-	TGTGCCAGCAGCTGGGGACGGACGAACACTGAAGCTTTCTTT	CASSWGRTNTEAFF
TRBV5-4	TRBJ2-5	-	many	TGTGCCAGCAGCTTGGCCCCTACTGAAGAGACCCAGTACTTC	CASSLAPTEETQYF
TRBV27	TRBJ1-2	TRBD1	many	TGTGCCAGCAGGACCGGGACAGGGTTTGGCTACACCTTC	CASRTGTGFGYTF
TRBV30	TRBJ1-2	-	-	TGTGCCTGGAGTGTACGAACAGGGACCGGCTACACCTTC	CAWSVRTGTGYTF
TRBV6-1	TRBJ1-5	TRBD1	-	TGTGCCAGCAGATGGACAGGGGGAGACCAGCCCCAGCATTTT	CASRWTGGDQPQHF
TRBV12-3/TRBV12-4	TRBJ2-7	-	few	TGTGCCAGCACTCCCGGCAGGACCTACTACGAGCAGTACTTC	CASTPGRTYYEQYF
TRBV20-1	TRBJ2-5	-	-	TGCAGTGCTAGAGATGCCAGCGGAGGAGGAGAGACCCAGTACTTC	CSARDASGGGETQYF
TRBV7-9	TRBJ2-7	-	-	TGTGCCAGCAGCTTTACCGGGACTGGGACCTACGAGCAGTACTTC	CASSFTGTGTYEQYF
TRBV9	TRBJ1-2	-	few	TGTGCCAGCAGCGTACGTCCAGGCCCGGGCGGCTATGGCTACACCTTC	CASSVRPGPGGYGYTF
TRBV28	TRBJ1-5	-	many	TGTGCCAGCAGCCTTCAATTGGGTGCCCAGCATTTT	CASSLQLGAQHF
TRBV7-8	TRBJ2-1	-	few	TGTGCCAGCGGTAAAGCGAGAGTGGGTTACAATGAGCAGTTCTTC	CASGKARVGYNEQFF
TRBV9	TRBJ2-1	-	few	TGTGCCAGCAGCGTAGGGTCGGGGTACAATGAGCAGTTCTTC	CASSVGSGYNEQFF
TRBV7-9	TRBJ1-1	-	few	TGTGCCAGCAGCTCCCAGGGAGAGAACACTGAAGCTTTCTTT	CASSSQGENTEAFF
TRBV2	TRBJ2-7	-	-	TGTGCCAGCCCCAGGGGTGGCTACGAGCAGTACTTC	CASPRGGYEQYF
TRBV7-3	TRBJ2-1	TRBD2	-	TGTGCCAGCAGTCTGTCGAGCGGGGGGACCTCCTACAATGAGCAGTTCTTC	CASSLSSGGTSYNEQFF
TRBV4-3	TRBJ1-1	-	few	TGCGCCAGCAGCCAGGACGGTCGATGGGGCACTGAAGCTTTCTTT	CASSQDGRWGTEAFF
TRBV2	TRBJ2-2	-	-	TGTGCCAGCAGTGAGCGCGGACAGCCTAACCGGGAGCTGTTTTTT	CASSERGQPNRELFF
TRBV27	TRBJ2-7	-	-	TGTGCCAGCAGTTTATGGGGGGAGAACTACGAGCAGTACTTC	CASSLWGENYEQYF